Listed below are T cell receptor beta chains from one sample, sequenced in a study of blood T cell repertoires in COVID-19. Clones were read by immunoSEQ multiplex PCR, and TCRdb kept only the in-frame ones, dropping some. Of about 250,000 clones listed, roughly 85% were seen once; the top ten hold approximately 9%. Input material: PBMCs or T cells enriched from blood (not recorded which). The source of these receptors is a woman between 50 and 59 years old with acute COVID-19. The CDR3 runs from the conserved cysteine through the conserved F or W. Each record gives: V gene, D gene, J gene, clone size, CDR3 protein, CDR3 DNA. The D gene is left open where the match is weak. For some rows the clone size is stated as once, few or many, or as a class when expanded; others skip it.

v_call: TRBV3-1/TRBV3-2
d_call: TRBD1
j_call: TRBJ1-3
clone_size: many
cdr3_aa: CASSPDRGRGNTIYF
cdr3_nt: TGTGCCAGCAGCCCGGACAGGGGGCGGGGAAACACCATATATTTT

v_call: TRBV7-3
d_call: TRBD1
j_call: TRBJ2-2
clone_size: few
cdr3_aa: CASSGDRDTGELFF
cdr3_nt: TGTGCCAGCAGCGGGGACAGGGACACCGGGGAGCTGTTTTTT

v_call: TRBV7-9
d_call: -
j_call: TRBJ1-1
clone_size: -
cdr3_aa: CASSLGQRNTEAFF
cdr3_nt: TGTGCCAGCAGCCTCGGACAGAGAAACACTGAAGCTTTCTTT

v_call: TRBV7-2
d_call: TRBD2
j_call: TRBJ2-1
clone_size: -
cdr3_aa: CASSLARRTSGSNEQFF
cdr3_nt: TGTGCCAGCAGCTTAGCGAGGCGGACTAGCGGTTCCAATGAGCAGTTCTTC

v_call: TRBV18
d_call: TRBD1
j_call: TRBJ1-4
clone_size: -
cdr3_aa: CASSPDRGGNEKLFF
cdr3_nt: TGTGCCAGCTCACCCGACAGGGGAGGTAATGAAAAACTGTTTTTT

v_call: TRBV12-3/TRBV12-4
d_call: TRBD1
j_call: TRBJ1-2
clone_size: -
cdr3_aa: CASSLAGGYGYTF
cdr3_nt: TGTGCCAGCAGTTTGGCAGGGGGGTATGGCTACACCTTC

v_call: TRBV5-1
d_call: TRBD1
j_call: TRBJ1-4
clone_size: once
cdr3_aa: CASSLRQGSNEKLFF
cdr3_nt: TGCGCCAGCAGCTTGAGACAGGGGAGTAATGAAAAACTGTTTTTT

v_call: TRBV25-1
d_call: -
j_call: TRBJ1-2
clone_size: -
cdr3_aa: CASSEYKGAAYGYTF
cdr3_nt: TGTGCCAGCAGTGAATATAAGGGAGCGGCTTATGGCTACACCTTC

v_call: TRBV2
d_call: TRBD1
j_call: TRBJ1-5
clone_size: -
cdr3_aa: CASSRDRGRGNQPQHF
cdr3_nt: TGTGCCAGCAGCCGGGACAGGGGGCGAGGCAATCAGCCCCAGCATTTT

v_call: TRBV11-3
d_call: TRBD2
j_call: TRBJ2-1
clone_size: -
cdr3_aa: CASSLFSGGPYYNEQFF
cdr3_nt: TGTGCCAGCAGCCTCTTCAGCGGGGGCCCCTATTACAATGAGCAGTTCTTC

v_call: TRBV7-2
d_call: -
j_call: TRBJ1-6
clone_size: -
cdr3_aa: CASSLALGRGSPLHF
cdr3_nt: TGTGCCAGCAGCTTAGCTCTGGGGCGCGGTTCACCCCTCCACTTT

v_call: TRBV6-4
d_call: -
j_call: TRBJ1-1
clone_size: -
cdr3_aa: CASSDSRKENTEAFF
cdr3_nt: TGTGCCAGCAGTGACTCGAGGAAGGAGAACACTGAAGCTTTCTTT

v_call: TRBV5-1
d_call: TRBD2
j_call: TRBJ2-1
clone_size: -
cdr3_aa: CASRLAGGGAHNEQFF
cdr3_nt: TGCGCCAGCAGGCTCGCAGGCGGGGGGGCCCACAATGAGCAGTTCTTC

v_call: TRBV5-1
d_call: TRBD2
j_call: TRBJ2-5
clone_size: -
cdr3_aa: CASSYGLAGEIETQYF
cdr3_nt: TGCGCCAGCAGCTATGGACTAGCGGGGGAGATAGAGACCCAGTACTTC

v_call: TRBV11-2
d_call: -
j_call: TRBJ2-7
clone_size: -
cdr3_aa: CASSLVGPRSGIYEQYF
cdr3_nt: TGTGCCAGCAGCCTCGTGGGCCCGCGTTCGGGGATCTACGAGCAGTACTTC

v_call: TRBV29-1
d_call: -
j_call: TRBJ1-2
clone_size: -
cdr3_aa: CSVDRQAYNYGYTF
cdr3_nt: TGCAGCGTTGATAGACAGGCGTATAACTATGGCTACACCTTC

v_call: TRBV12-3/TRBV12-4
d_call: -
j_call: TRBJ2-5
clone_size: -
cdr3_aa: CASTQGETQYF
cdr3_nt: TGTGCCAGCACCCAGGGGGAGACCCAGTACTTC

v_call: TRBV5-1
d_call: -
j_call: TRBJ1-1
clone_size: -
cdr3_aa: CASSLEEGRMNTEAFF
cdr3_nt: TGCGCCAGCAGCTTGGAGGAGGGACGGATGAACACTGAAGCTTTCTTT

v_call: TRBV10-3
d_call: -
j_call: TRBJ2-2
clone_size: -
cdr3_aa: CAISAGTRGTGELFF
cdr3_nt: TGTGCCATCAGTGCCGGGACCAGGGGCACCGGGGAGCTGTTTTTT

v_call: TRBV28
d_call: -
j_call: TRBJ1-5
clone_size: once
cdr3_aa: CASSLVQGSQPQHF
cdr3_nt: TGTGCCAGCAGTTTGGTACAGGGCAGCCAGCCCCAGCATTTT

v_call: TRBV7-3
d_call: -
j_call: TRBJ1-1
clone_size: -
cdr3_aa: CASSSGQYTEAFF
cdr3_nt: TGTGCCAGCAGCTCCGGACAGTACACTGAAGCTTTCTTT

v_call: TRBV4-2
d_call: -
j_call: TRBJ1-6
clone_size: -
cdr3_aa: CASSQAVGAANSPLHF
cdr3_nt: TGTGCCAGCAGCCAAGCAGTGGGGGCAGCCAATTCACCCCTCCACTTT

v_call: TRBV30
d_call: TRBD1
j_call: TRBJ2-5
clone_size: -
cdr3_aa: CAWNRGTQETQYF
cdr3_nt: TGTGCCTGGAACAGGGGAACCCAAGAGACCCAGTACTTC

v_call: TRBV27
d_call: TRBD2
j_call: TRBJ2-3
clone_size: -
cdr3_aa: CASSLARRGALFLTDTQYF
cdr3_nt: TGTGCCAGCAGTTTAGCTAGGCGGGGGGCCTTATTCCTCACAGATACGCAGTATTTT

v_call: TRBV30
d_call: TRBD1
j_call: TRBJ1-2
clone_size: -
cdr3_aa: CASADRGNYGYTF
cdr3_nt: TGTGCCTCTGCGGACAGGGGAAACTATGGCTACACCTTC

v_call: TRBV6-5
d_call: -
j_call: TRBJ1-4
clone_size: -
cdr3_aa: CASSYSQSNEKLFF
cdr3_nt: TGTGCCAGCAGTTATAGCCAGTCAAATGAAAAACTGTTTTTT

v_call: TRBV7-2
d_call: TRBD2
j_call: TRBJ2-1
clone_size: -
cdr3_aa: CASSLGLLAGVNEQFF
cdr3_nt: TGTGCCAGCAGCTTAGGGCTACTAGCGGGGGTCAATGAGCAGTTCTTC

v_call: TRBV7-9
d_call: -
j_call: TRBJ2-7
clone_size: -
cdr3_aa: CASSLARDSLSYEQYF
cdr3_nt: TGTGCCAGCAGCTTAGCGCGGGATTCGCTCTCCTACGAGCAGTACTTC

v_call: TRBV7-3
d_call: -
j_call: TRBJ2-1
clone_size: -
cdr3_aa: CASSLLSGSRNEQFF
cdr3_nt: TGTGCCAGCAGCTTGCTGTCAGGGTCGCGCAATGAGCAGTTCTTC

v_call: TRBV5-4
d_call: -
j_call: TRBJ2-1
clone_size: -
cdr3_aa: CASSKTPSSYNEQFF
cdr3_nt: TGTGCCAGCAGCAAGACACCGAGCTCCTACAATGAGCAGTTCTTC

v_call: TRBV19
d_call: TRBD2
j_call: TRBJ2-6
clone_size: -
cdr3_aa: CASRSSGFSSGANVLTF
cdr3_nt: TGTGCCAGTAGATCTAGCGGATTTAGCTCTGGGGCCAACGTCCTGACTTTC

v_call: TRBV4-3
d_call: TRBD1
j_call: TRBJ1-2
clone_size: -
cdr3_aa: CASSQDEQGNYGYTF
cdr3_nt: TGCGCCAGCAGCCAAGATGAACAGGGGAACTATGGCTACACCTTC

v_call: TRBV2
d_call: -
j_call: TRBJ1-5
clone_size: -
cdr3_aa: CASSGRAGGNQPQHF
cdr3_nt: TGTGCCAGCAGTGGTCGGGCAGGGGGCAATCAGCCCCAGCATTTT

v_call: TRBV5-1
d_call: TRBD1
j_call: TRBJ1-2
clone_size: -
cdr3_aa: CASSLPGQSYGYTF
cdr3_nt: TGCGCCAGCAGCCTGCCGGGACAGTCCTATGGCTACACCTTC

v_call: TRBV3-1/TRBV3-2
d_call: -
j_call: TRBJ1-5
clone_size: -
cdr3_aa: CASSQGALGQPQHF
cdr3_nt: TGTGCCAGCAGCCAGGGGGCGCTGGGTCAGCCCCAGCATTTT